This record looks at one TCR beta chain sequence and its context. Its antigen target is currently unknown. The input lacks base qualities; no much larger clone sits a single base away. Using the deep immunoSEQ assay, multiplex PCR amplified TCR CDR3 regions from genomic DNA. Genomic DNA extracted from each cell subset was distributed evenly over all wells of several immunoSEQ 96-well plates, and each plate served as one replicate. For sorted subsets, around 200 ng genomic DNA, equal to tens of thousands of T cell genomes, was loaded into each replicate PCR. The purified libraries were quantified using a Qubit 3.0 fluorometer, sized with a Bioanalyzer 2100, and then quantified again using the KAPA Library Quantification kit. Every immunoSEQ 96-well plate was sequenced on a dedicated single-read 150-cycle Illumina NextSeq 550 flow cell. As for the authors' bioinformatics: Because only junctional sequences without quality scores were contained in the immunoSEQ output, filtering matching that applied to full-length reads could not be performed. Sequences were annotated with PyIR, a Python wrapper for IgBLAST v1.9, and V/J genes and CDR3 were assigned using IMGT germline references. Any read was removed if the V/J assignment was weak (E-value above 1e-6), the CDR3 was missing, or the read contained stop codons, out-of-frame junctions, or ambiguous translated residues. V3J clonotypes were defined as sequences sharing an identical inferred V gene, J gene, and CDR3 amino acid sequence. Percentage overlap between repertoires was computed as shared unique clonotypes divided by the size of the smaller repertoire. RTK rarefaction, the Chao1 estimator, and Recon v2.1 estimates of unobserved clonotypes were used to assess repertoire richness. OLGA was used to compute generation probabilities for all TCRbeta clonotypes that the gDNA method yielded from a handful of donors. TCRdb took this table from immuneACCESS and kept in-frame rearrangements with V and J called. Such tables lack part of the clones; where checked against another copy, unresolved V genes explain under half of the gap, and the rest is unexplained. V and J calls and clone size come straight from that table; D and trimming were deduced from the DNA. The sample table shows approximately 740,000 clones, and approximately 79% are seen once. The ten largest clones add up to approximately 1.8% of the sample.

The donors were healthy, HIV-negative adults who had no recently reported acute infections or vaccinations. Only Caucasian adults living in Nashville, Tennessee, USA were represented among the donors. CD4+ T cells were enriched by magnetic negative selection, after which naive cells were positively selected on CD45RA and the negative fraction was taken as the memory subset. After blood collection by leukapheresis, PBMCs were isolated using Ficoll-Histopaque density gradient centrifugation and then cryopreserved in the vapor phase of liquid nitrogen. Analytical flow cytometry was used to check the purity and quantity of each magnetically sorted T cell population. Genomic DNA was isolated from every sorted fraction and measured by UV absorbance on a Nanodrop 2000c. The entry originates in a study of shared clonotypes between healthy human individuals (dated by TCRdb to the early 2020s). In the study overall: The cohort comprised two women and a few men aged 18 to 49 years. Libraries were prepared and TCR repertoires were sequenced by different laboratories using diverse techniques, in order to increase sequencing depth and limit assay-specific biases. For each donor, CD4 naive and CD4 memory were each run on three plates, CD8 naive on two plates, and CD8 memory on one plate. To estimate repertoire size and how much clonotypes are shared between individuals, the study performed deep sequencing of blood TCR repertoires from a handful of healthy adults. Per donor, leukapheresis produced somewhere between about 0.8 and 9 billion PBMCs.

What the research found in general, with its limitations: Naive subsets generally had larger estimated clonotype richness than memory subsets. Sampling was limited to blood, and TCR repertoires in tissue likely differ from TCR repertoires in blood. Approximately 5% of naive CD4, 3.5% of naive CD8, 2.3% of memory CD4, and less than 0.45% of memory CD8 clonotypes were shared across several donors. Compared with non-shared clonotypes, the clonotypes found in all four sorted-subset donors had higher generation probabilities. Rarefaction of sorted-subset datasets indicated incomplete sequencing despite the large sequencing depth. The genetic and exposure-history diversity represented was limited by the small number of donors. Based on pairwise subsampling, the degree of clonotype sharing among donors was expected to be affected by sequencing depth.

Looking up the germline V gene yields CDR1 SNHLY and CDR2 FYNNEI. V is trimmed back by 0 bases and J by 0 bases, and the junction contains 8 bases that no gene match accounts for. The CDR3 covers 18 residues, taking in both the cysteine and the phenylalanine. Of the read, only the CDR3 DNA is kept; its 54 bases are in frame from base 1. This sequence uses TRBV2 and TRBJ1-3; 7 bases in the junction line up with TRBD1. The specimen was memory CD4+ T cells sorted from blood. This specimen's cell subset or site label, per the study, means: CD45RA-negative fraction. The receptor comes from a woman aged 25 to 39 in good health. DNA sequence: TGTGCCAGCAGTGAAGCAAGACAGGGAGGCATCTCTGGAAACACCATATATTTT. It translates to CASSEARQGGISGNTIYF.